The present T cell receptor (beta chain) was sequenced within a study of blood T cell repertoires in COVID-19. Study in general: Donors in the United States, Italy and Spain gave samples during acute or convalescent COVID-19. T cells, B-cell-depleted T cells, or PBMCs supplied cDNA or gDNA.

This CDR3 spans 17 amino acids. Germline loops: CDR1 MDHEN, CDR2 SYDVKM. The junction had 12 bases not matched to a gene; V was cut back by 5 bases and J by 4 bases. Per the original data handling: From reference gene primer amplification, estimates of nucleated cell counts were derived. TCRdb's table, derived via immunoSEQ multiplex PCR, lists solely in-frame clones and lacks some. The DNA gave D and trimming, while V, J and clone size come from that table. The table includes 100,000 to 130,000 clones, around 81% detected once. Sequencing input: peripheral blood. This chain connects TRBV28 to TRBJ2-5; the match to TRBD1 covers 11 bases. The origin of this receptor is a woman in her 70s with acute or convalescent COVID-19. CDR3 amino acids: CASSRTGGSPGVETQYF. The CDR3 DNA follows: TGTGCCAGCAGTCGGACAGGGGGCTCCCCGGGGGTAGAGACCCAGTACTTC.